Below are 24 T cell receptor beta chains sequenced from a single sample in a study of identical twins. TCRdb recomputed calls from the 5' RACE reads with MiXCR, one row per CDR3 protein. The data contain about 660,000 distinct CDR3 sequences, 8.5% to 9.5% of them singletons. The sample was also linked to a second study, of yellow fever vaccine responses in identical twins.

The sequenced sample was PBMCs. The receptors were gathered from a woman between 18 and 29 years old in good health.

The gene calls are TRBV27 and TRBJ2-7; 7 positions agree with TRBD1. The CDR3 runs 14 residues. The J segment lost 5 bases and the V segment lost 6 bases, leaving 10 bases of the junction unmatched. CDR1 MNHEY and CDR2 SMNVEV come from the germline V gene (reference sequence). The chain's CDR3 is CASRGVQGFNEQYF. The CDR3, as DNA: TGTGCCAGCAGGGGGGTACAGGGGTTCAACGAGCAGTACTTC.

This clonotype appeared many times. The DNA of the CDR3 is TGTGCCAGCAGCTTTGGTGTTGGTTTCTCTGGGGCCAACGTCCTGACTTTC. Translating it yields CASSFGVGFSGANVLTF. The J gene is TRBJ2-6, the V gene TRBV7-9; no reliable D call. The CDR3 is made up of 17 amino acids. V was cut by 3 bases and J by 0 bases, with 12 bases left in between. In germline, CDR1 is SEHNR, CDR2 FQNEAQ (reference sequence).

The table lists this clonotype with a few counts. V gene TRBV14 combines with J gene TRBJ2-3; D is undetermined. The CDR3 runs 13 residues. Germline CDR1 SGHDN, CDR2 FVKESK. V was shortened by 4 bases and J by 4 bases, with 9 bases between the two germline ends. The CDR3 nucleotides read TGTGCCAGCAGCCGAATTGGGGCAGATACGCAGTATTTT. Protein product: CASSRIGADTQYF.

This clonotype was counted between two and nine times. The V call is TRBV7-2, the J call TRBJ2-1; TRBD2 is a possible D gene (5 bases). Germline CDR1 and CDR2: SGHTA and FQGNSA. The CDR3 is 15 residues long. Between the trimmed V and J ends, which lost 5 bases and 8 bases, there was a span of 19 bases. The CDR3 sequence is CASSPRRVAIHEQFF. CDR3 bases: TGTGCCAGCAGCCCACGTAGGGTAGCGATCCATGAGCAGTTCTTC.

CDR3 protein: CASINRSSGANVLTF. CDR3 in DNA: TGTGCCAGCATCAACAGGAGCTCTGGGGCCAACGTCCTGACTTTC. The chain links TRBV7-9 to TRBJ2-6; a possible D gene is TRBD1 (5 bases). The CDR3 is 15 amino acids. Germline V gene data show CDR1 as SEHNR and CDR2 as FQNEAQ (reference sequence). V lost 7 bases and J 0 bases, leaving 10 bases between the germline ends.

This clonotype appeared many times. The chain uses TRBV6-1 and TRBJ2-1; 7 bases line up with TRBD1. V dropped 6 bases and J dropped 2; count of bases not matched to a gene: 10. This CDR3 comprises 16 residues. The germline gives CDR1 MNHNS, CDR2 SASEGT. Written as DNA, the CDR3 is TGTGCCAGCAGCCTCGGGACAGCCGAGCCCTACAATGAGCAGTTCTTC. It yields the protein CASSLGTAEPYNEQFF.

V usage is TRBV5-4 and J usage is TRBJ1-6, with a tentative D call TRBD1 (5 bases). CDR1 is SGHNT, CDR2 YYREEE, per germline (reference sequence). The length of the CDR3 is 14 residues. Trimming removed 3 bases at V and 9 bases at J, with 13 bases between. The CDR3 sequence is CASSYPGDGSPLHF. As DNA, the CDR3 is TGTGCCAGCAGCTACCCTGGGGACGGTTCACCCCTCCACTTT. Based on the CDR3 plus reference TRBV5-4 and TRBJ1-6, the full variable domain is ETGVTQSPTHLIKTRGQQVTLRCSSQSGHNTVSWYQQALGQGPQFIFQYYREEENGRGNFPPRFSGLQFPNYSSELNVNALELDDSALYLCASSYPGDGSPLHFGNGTRLTVT.

This chain joins TRBV29-1 and TRBJ1-2; D not resolved. The V gene's germline CDR1 is SQVTM and CDR2 ANQGSEA. The CDR3 has 13 residues. V lost 0 bases and J lost 0, with 5 bases in between. This chain's CDR3 is CSVEDIANYGYTF. The CDR3 bases are TGCAGCGTTGAAGATATAGCTAACTATGGCTACACCTTC.

This clonotype was counted ten times or more. The V gene is TRBV4-1, the J gene TRBJ1-1; 11 nucleotides match TRBD1. The CDR3 has 17 residues. With 0 bases clipped from V and 4 bases from J, the junction kept 7 bases outside the gene matches. The germline V gene encodes CDR1 MGHRA and CDR2 YSYEKL. The chain's CDR3 is CASSQEVLGQGGTEAFF. The DNA for the CDR3 is TGCGCCAGCAGCCAAGAGGTGTTGGGACAGGGGGGCACTGAAGCTTTCTTT.

This clonotype was detected ten times or more. This chain joins TRBV6-5 and TRBJ2-7; 7 bases align to TRBD2. Germline-derived CDR1 and CDR2 are MNHEY and SVGAGI. The J segment lost 2 bases and the V segment lost 2 bases, leaving 15 bases of the junction unmatched. The CDR3 consists of 18 residues. Written as DNA, the CDR3 is TGTGCCAGCAGTTACGCGGGCGGGCCCGGGACTAACACCTACGAGCAGTACTTC. It specifies CASSYAGGPGTNTYEQYF.

This clonotype occurred many times. The chain uses TRBV5-1 and TRBJ1-1, with 10 nucleotides matching TRBD1. CDR3 size: 14 residues. V was clipped by 3 bases and J by 11 bases; unmatched bases: 10. Per germline, CDR1 SGHRS and CDR2 YFSETQ. The CDR3 bases are TGCGCCAGCAGCTCATACGGACAGGGGGATGGGGCTTTCTTT. Residues: CASSSYGQGDGAFF.

In its sample, this clonotype was seen many times. The rearrangement uses TRBV15 and TRBJ2-5, with D perhaps given as TRBD1 or TRBD2 (5 bases each). V lost 0 bases, J lost 4 bases, and 18 bases lay in between. Germline assignment: CDR1 LNHNV and CDR2 YYDKDF (reference sequence). The CDR3 is 17 amino acids. This CDR3 reads CATSRDRDPASGETQYF. CDR3 DNA sequence: TGTGCCACCAGCAGAGATCGGGACCCGGCCTCAGGAGAGACCCAGTACTTC.

Ten or more counts support this clonotype. CDR3 amino acids: CSASRTALYGYTF. DNA of the CDR3: TGCAGTGCTAGCCGGACAGCCCTCTATGGCTACACCTTC. The chain uses TRBV20-1 and TRBJ1-2; a weak D match, TRBD1 (6 bases). Trimming left V 3 bases short and J 4 bases short, with 12 bases between. This CDR3 region has 13 residues. Germline CDR1 is DFQATT and CDR2 is SNEGSKA (reference sequence).

This clonotype was recorded many times. The rearrangement joins TRBV12-3 or TRBV12-4 to TRBJ2-2; D might be TRBD1 (5 bases). There are 13 residues in the CDR3. Trimming left V 3 bases short and J 7 bases short, with 9 bases between. The CDR3, as DNA: TGTGCCAGCAGTTTTAGGGGTCACGGGGAGCTGTTTTTT. Translated, it gives CASSFRGHGELFF.

This clonotype appeared a few times. The chain recombines TRBV6-2 or TRBV6-3 with TRBJ2-1, with D hard to call. Trimming cost V 5 bases and J 1 base, with 12 bases left between them. The germline V gene encodes CDR1 MNHEY and CDR2 SVGEGT. CDR3 size: 15 residues. The CDR3 sequence is CASSSLESSYNEQFF. The CDR3 coding sequence is TGTGCCAGCAGTAGTCTGGAGTCGTCCTACAATGAGCAGTTCTTC.

This clonotype showed up just a few times. J is TRBJ1-1 and V is TRBV7-6; TRBD1 matches 7 bases. With 5 bases clipped from V and 4 bases from J, the junction kept 10 bases outside the gene matches. Germline CDR1 is SGHVS and CDR2 is FNYEAQ. The CDR3 sequence is 15 residues long. The CDR3 nucleotides are TGTGCCAGCAGCCCAGGCCTGACAGGGAGCACTGAAGCTTTCTTT. Protein: CASSPGLTGSTEAFF.

The CDR3 region has the DNA TGCAGTGCTACAAGTTCGTGGGGGGGGGAGACCCAGTACTTC. This gives the protein CSATSSWGGETQYF. The chain links TRBV20-1 to TRBJ2-5, with 7 bases lining up with TRBD2. The CDR3 has 14 amino acids. The V segment lost 4 bases and the J segment 5 bases; nucleotides outside the gene matches: 10. Per the germline V gene, CDR1 is DFQATT and CDR2 is SNEGSKA (reference sequence).

This chain links TRBV4-3 with TRBJ2-2; D might be TRBD2 (6 bases). The CDR3 runs to 12 residues. V gave up 6 bases and J gave up 8 bases, with 10 bases separating them. From germline, CDR1 is LGHNA and CDR2 YSLEER. This chain's CDR3 is CASRSSAGELFF. The CDR3 coding sequence is TGCGCCAGCAGGTCTAGCGCTGGGGAGCTGTTTTTT.

This clonotype was observed at least ten times. This chain connects TRBV5-1 to TRBJ2-5; possible D gene TRBD2, 5 bases. The V end lost 7 bases, the J end lost 4 bases, and 14 bases lay between the germline ends. This CDR3 is built from 13 residues. CDR1 is SGHRS, CDR2 YFSETQ, per germline. In DNA form, the CDR3 reads TGCGCCAGCCGGTTTGAACTAGTAGAGACCCAGTACTTC. Amino acid sequence: CASRFELVETQYF.

The V call is TRBV2, the J call TRBJ2-7, with D possibly called TRBD1 or TRBD2 (5 bases each). Germline-derived CDR1 and CDR2 are SNHLY and FYNNEI. V lost 10 bases to trimming and J lost 0 bases, with 16 bases between them. The CDR3 is made up of 14 amino acids. This CDR3 reads CATNLGRSSYEQYF. CDR3 DNA: TGTGCCACCAACCTGGGACGAAGCTCCTACGAGCAGTACTTC.

This clonotype appeared a few times. The chain has TRBV28 and TRBJ1-6, with D maybe TRBD1 (6 bases). This CDR3 has 16 amino acids. V gave up 2 bases and J gave up 6 bases, with 14 bases separating them. CDR1 and CDR2 from the germline V gene are MDHEN and SYDVKM. The CDR3 DNA reads as TGTGCCAGCAGTTTAGGTGGGGGCCTGGGTAATTCACCCCTCCACTTT. This gives the protein CASSLGGGLGNSPLHF.

The J gene is TRBJ2-7, the V gene TRBV6-2 or TRBV6-3, with D perhaps TRBD1 (5 bases). The ends were cut back, 2 bases at V and 3 bases at J, with 17 bases in the middle. Germline values: CDR1 MNHEY, CDR2 SVGEGT. This CDR3 contains 16 residues. This CDR3 is CASSYDPDSPVYEQYF. The CDR3 DNA reads as TGTGCCAGCAGTTACGACCCCGACAGTCCTGTCTACGAGCAGTACTTC.

This sequence joins TRBV20-1 and TRBJ2-7; a weak D match, TRBD2 (5 bases). Deletions cut 5 bases from V and 0 bases from J, with 17 bases between. The CDR3 contains 15 residues. Germline CDR1 reads DFQATT; CDR2 reads SNEGSKA (reference sequence). In DNA form, the CDR3 reads TGCAGTGCTCAGGACTCCCGGGGATTCTCCTACGAGCAGTACTTC. It yields the protein CSAQDSRGFSYEQYF.

This clonotype came up a few times. DNA for the CDR3: TGCAGTGCTAGAGTTCCTAGCGGGGGGGCCTACGAGCAGTACTTC. Translating gives CSARVPSGGAYEQYF. This rearrangement joins TRBV20-1 to TRBJ2-7; 12 nucleotides match TRBD2. In germline, CDR1 is DFQATT, CDR2 SNEGSKA (reference sequence). J was trimmed by 2 bases and V by 1 base; bases with no gene match: 3. The CDR3 is 15 amino acids.